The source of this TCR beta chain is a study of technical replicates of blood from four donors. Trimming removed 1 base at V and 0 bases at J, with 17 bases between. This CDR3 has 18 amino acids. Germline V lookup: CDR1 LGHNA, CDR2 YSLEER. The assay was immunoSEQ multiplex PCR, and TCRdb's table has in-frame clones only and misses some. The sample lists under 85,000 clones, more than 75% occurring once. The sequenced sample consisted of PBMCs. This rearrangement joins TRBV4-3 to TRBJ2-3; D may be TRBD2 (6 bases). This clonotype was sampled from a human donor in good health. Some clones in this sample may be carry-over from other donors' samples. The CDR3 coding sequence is TGCGCCAGCAGCCAAGCCCTAAGGAGTGGAGGGAGCACAGATACGCAGTATTTT. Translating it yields CASSQALRSGGSTDTQYF.